The rows below give T cell receptor beta chains drawn from one sample of a study of T cell repertoires in cytomegalovirus infection. TCRdb called the reads again in MiXCR, with one record for every CDR3 protein. Of about 210,000 distinct CDR3 sequences in the sample, around 6.4% were seen once. Sequencing was carried out using PBMCs. These receptors were collected from a human donor in good health (CMV status not recorded). Some clones in this sample may be carry-over from other donors' samples. The CDR3 runs from the conserved cysteine through the conserved F or W. The D gene is left open where the match is weak. Expanded clones get a size class; other rows say once, few or many, or leave the size out.

v_call	clone_size	d_call	j_call	cdr3_nt	cdr3_aa
TRBV2	many	NA	TRBJ2-3	TGTGCCAGCCGACTTACCCCCCCAGATACGCAGTATTTT	CASRLTPPDTQYF
TRBV19	many	NA	TRBJ2-5	TGTGCCAGTAGTGACGAGGATATACAAGAGACCCAGTACTTC	CASSDEDIQETQYF
TRBV7-2	many	TRBD1	TRBJ1-2	TGTGCCAGCAGGAGAGACAGGGCTTATGGCTACACCTTC	CASRRDRAYGYTF
TRBV13	once	NA	TRBJ1-2	TGTGCCAGCAGCTTAGGGCGGACAGACTATGGCTACACCTTC	CASSLGRTDYGYTF
TRBV29-1	NA	NA	TRBJ2-5	TGCAGCGTTGAGGCCAGCAGCCAAGAGACCCAGTACTTC	CSVEASSQETQYF
TRBV6-5	many	TRBD2	TRBJ2-1	TGTGCCAGCAGTCGGGGGGGTGAGCAGTTCTTC	CASSRGGEQFF
TRBV12-3/TRBV12-4	few	TRBD1	TRBJ1-2	TGTGCCAGCAGTGCGGGACAGGACTATGGCTACACCTTC	CASSAGQDYGYTF
TRBV28	many	NA	TRBJ1-6	TGTGCCAGCAGTTTCCGGCGGGGGGAAACTTATAATTCACCCCTCCACTTT	CASSFRRGETYNSPLHF
TRBV7-2	many	TRBD1	TRBJ1-3	TGTGCCAGCAGCAGAGGGACAGGGGACGGAAACACCATATATTTT	CASSRGTGDGNTIYF
TRBV19	many	TRBD2	TRBJ2-1	TGTGCCAGTACCGGGAGGATCGATGAGCAGTTCTTC	CASTGRIDEQFF
TRBV5-6	few	NA	TRBJ2-7	TGTGCCAGCAGCCCAGGAGCCGGACAGTTATACGAGCAGTACTTC	CASSPGAGQLYEQYF
TRBV5-1	NA	NA	TRBJ2-2	TGCGCCAGCAGCCCGCAGGGACAGAACACCGGGGAGCTGTTTTTT	CASSPQGQNTGELFF
TRBV7-2	many	NA	TRBJ1-3	TGTGCCAGCAGCTTAAGGGGCCAACGGGGCCTCTCTGGAAACACCATATATTTT	CASSLRGQRGLSGNTIYF
TRBV2	many	NA	TRBJ2-2	TGTGCCAGCAAGGGGGACCACACCGGGGAGCTGTTTTTT	CASKGDHTGELFF
TRBV20-1	few	NA	TRBJ1-1	TGCAGTGCCCAAAGGGTAGGCACTGAAGCTTTCTTT	CSAQRVGTEAFF
TRBV28	NA	TRBD1	TRBJ2-1	TGTGCCAGCGAGGGCCGAAGTAGACAGGGGTGGAATGAGCAGTTCTTC	CASEGRSRQGWNEQFF
TRBV5-6	many	TRBD1	TRBJ2-5	TGTGCCAGCAGCTGGACAGGGAAGGAAGAGACCCAGTACTTC	CASSWTGKEETQYF
TRBV11-2	many	NA	TRBJ2-1	TGTGCCAGCAGCTTAGATACTGTCAATGAGCAGTTCTTC	CASSLDTVNEQFF
TRBV7-2	NA	TRBD1	TRBJ1-2	TGTGCCAGCAGCTCATCGACAGGGCCCTACTATGGCTACACCTTC	CASSSSTGPYYGYTF
TRBV20-1	many	NA	TRBJ2-7	TGCAGTGCTACTCCCAGGGCCTCCTACGAGCAGTACTTC	CSATPRASYEQYF
TRBV5-6	many	NA	TRBJ1-5	TGTGCCAGCAGCCCCTCTCCGGGCAATCAGCCCCAGCATTTT	CASSPSPGNQPQHF
TRBV7-2	many	NA	TRBJ2-2	TGTGCCAGCAGCTGGGACACCACCGGGGAGCTGTTTTTT	CASSWDTTGELFF
TRBV4-1	many	TRBD1	TRBJ1-5	TGCGCCAGCAGCCAAGATCCACCGGACAGGGTTTGGGAATTCGATCAGCCCCAGCATTTT	CASSQDPPDRVWEFDQPQHF
TRBV6-2/TRBV6-3	many	TRBD1	TRBJ2-7	TGTGCCAGCAGCCCATTGACAGGGTATGACCCCTACGAGCAGTACTTC	CASSPLTGYDPYEQYF
TRBV15	many	NA	TRBJ1-2	TGTGCCACCAGCAGAGGAACAGGCCCCATATATGGCTACACCTTC	CATSRGTGPIYGYTF
TRBV29-1	few	TRBD1	TRBJ2-7	TGCAGCGCTACAGGGGGCTACGAGCAGTACTTC	CSATGGYEQYF
TRBV5-1	few	NA	TRBJ2-5	TGCGCCAGCAGCTCGACATGGGAAGAGACCCAGTACTTC	CASSSTWEETQYF
TRBV5-4	NA	TRBD2	TRBJ2-2	TGTGCCAGCAGCCCCGGGCTAGCGGGGTACACCGGGGAGCTGTTTTTT	CASSPGLAGYTGELFF
TRBV7-2	many	NA	TRBJ2-6	TGTGCCAGCAGCCCCCCCCTATACGGGGCCAACGTCCTGACTTTC	CASSPPLYGANVLTF
TRBV4-1	many	TRBD2	TRBJ2-1	TGCGCCAGCAGCCAAGAGAGACTAGCCATCTACAATGAGCAGTTCTTC	CASSQERLAIYNEQFF
TRBV28	many	NA	TRBJ1-1	TGTGCCAGCAGTTTAAGGACAGACACTGAAGCTTTCTTT	CASSLRTDTEAFF
TRBV2	many	NA	TRBJ1-4	TGTGCCAGCGACTCCGTCGTGATAAATGAAAAACTGTTTTTT	CASDSVVINEKLFF
TRBV7-2	many	NA	TRBJ2-6	TGTGCCAGCAGCTTACAGACAAACTCTGGGGCCAACGTCCTGACTTTC	CASSLQTNSGANVLTF
TRBV7-9	many	TRBD1	TRBJ1-2	TGTGCCAGCAGCTTCCGGGACAGTCAAACCGATTCCTATGGCTACACCTTC	CASSFRDSQTDSYGYTF
TRBV7-2	medium-sized	NA	TRBJ1-5	TGTGCCAGCAGCCCGGACATCTTAGGCAATCAGCCCCAGCATTTT	CASSPDILGNQPQHF
TRBV5-4	few	NA	TRBJ2-1	TGTGCCAGCAGCTCGACCGGGACTGATAACAATGAGCAGTTCTTC	CASSSTGTDNNEQFF
TRBV5-6	many	NA	TRBJ1-1	TGTGCCAGCAGCAAAATTCGGGAGGAACGGAATTTAGCTTTCTTT	CASSKIREERNLAFF
TRBV14	few	TRBD2	TRBJ2-7	TGTGCCAGCAGCCAAGGACTAGCGGAATTCTACGAGCAGTACTTC	CASSQGLAEFYEQYF
TRBV11-2	NA	NA	TRBJ2-7	TGTGCCAGCAGCTTAGCTTACGACGAGCAGTACTTC	CASSLAYDEQYF
TRBV5-1	many	NA	TRBJ1-1	TGCGCCAGCAGCTGGGCAGGGTTGAAAACTGAAGCTTTCTTT	CASSWAGLKTEAFF
TRBV12-3/TRBV12-4	many	NA	TRBJ1-1	TGTGCCAGCAGGTCTAGGGACGGCTCCTTCTTT	CASRSRDGSFF
TRBV12-3/TRBV12-4	many	NA	TRBJ2-1	TGTGCCAGCAGTCTGGACCCTGCTGTGTTGTCGGATGAGCAGTTCTTC	CASSLDPAVLSDEQFF